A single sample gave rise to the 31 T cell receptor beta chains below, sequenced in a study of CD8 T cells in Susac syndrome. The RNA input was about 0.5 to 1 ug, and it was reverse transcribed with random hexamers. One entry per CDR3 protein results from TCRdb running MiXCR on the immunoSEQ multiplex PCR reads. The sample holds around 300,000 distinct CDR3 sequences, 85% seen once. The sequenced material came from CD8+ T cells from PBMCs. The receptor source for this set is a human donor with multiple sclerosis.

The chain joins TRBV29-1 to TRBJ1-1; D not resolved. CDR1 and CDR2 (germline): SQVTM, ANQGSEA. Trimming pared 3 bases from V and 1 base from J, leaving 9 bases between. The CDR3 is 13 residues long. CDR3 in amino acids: CSVELPANTEAFF. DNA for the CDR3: TGCAGCGTTGAGCTCCCGGCGAACACTGAAGCTTTCTTT.

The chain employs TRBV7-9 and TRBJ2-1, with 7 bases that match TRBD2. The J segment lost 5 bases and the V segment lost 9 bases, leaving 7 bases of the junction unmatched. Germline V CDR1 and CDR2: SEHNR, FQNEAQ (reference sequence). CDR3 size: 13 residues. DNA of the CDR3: TGTGCCAGTGAACGGGAGGTTAACAATGAGCAGTTCTTC. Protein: CASEREVNNEQFF.

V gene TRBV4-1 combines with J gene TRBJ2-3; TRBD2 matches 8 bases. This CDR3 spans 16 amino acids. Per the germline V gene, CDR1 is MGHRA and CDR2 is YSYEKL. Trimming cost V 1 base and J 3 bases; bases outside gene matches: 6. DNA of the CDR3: TGCGCCAGCAGCCAAGCCGTAGCGGGAAATACAGATACGCAGTATTTT. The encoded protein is CASSQAVAGNTDTQYF.

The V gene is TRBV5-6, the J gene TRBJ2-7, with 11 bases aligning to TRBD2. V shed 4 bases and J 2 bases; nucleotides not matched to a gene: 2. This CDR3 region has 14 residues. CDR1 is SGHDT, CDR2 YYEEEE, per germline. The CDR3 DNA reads TGTGCCAGCAGCACGGGACTAGCGGCCTACGAGCAGTACTTC. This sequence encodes CASSTGLAAYEQYF.

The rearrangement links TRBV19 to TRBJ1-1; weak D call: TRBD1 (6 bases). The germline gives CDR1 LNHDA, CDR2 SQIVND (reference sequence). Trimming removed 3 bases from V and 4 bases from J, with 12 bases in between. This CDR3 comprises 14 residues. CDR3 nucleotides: TGTGCCAGTAGTATCGGGGGGCGCGTCACTGAAGCTTTCTTT. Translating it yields CASSIGGRVTEAFF.

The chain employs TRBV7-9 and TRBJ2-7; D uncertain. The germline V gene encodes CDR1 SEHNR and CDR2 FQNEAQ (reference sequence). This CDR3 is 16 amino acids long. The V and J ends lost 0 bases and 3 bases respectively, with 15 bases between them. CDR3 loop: CASSLAGNYKYYEQYF. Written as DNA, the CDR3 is TGTGCCAGCAGCTTAGCGGGGAACTACAAATACTACGAGCAGTACTTC.

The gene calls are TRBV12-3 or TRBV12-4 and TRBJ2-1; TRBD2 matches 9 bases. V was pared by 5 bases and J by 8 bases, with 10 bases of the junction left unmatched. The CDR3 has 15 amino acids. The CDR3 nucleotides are TGTGCCAGCAGTGGACTAGCGTCATATTCGGATGAGCAGTTCTTC. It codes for CASSGLASYSDEQFF.

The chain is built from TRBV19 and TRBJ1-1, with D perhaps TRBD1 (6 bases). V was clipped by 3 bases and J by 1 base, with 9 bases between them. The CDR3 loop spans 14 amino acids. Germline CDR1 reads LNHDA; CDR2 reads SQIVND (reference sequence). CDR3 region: CASSMQGTNTEAFF. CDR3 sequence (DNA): TGTGCCAGTAGTATGCAGGGGACGAACACTGAAGCTTTCTTT.

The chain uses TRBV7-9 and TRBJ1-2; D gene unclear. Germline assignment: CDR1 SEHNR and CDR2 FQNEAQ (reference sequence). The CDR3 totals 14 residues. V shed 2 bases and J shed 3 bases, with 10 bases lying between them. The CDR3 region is CASSLPLTDYGYTF. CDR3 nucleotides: TGTGCCAGCAGCTTACCCCTGACTGACTATGGCTACACCTTC.

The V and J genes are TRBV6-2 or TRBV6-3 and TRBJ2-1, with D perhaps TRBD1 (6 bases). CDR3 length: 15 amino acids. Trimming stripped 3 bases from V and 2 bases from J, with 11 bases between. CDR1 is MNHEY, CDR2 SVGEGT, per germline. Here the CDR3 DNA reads TGTGCCAGCAGTTATTTATCAGGGGCCTACAATGAGCAGTTCTTC. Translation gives CASSYLSGAYNEQFF.

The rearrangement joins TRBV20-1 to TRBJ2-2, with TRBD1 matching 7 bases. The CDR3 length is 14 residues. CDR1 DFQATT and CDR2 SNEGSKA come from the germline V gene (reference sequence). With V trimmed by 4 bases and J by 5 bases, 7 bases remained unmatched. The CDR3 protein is CSAIRDRNTGELFF. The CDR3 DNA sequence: TGCAGTGCTATCAGGGACAGAAATACCGGGGAGCTGTTTTTT.

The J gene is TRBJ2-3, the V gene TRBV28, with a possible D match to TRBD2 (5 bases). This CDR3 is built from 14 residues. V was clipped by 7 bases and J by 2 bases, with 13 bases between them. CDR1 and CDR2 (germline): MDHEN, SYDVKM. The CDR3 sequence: CASTEGAHTDTQYF. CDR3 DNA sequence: TGTGCCAGCACTGAGGGAGCCCACACAGATACGCAGTATTTT.

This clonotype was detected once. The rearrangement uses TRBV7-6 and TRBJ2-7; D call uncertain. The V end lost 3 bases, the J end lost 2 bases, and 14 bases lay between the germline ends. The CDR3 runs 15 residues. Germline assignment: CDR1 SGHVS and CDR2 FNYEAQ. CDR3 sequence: CASSLAPLSPYEQYF. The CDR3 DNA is TGTGCCAGCAGCTTGGCCCCACTAAGCCCCTACGAGCAGTACTTC.

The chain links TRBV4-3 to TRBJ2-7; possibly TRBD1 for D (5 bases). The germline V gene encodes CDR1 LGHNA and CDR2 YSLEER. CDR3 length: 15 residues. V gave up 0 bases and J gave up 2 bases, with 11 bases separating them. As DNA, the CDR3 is TGCGCCAGCAGCCAAGACCTTCTGGGGCCCTACGAGCAGTACTTC. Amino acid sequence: CASSQDLLGPYEQYF.

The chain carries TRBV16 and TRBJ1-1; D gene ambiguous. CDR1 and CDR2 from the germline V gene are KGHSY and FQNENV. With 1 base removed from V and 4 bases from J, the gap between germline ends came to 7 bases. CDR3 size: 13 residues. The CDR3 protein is CASSQFIGTEAFF. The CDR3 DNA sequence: TGTGCCAGCAGCCAATTTATTGGCACTGAAGCTTTCTTT.

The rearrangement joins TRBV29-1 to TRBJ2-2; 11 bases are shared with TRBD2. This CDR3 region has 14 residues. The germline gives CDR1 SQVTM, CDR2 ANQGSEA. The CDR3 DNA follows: TGCGGGGGTATAGCGGGAGGGTATACCGGGGAGCTGTTTTTT. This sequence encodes CGGIAGGYTGELFF.

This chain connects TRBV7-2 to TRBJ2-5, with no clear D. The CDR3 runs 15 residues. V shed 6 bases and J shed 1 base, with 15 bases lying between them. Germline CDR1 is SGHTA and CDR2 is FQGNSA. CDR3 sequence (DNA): TGTGCCAGCAGAGCACTGAAAGCGTCCCAAGAGACCCAGTACTTC. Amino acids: CASRALKASQETQYF. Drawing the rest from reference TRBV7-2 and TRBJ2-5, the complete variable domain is GAGVSQSPSNKVTEKGKDVELRCDPISGHTALYWYRQSLGQGLEFLIYFQGNSAPDKSGLPSDRFSAERTGGSVSTLTIQRTQQEDSAVYLCASRALKASQETQYFGPGTRLLVL.

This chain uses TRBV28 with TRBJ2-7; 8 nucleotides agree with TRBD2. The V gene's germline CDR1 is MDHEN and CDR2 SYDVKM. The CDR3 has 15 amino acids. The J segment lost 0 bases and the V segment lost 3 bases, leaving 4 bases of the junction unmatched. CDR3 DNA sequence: TGTGCCAGCAGTTTTGAGGCGGGAGGCTCCTACGAGCAGTACTTC. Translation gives CASSFEAGGSYEQYF.

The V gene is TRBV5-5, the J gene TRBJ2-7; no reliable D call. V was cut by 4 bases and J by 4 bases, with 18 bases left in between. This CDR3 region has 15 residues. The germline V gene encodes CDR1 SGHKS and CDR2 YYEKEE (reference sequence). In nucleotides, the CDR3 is TGTGCCAGCAGCCCGGTATGGGGTTCCGGGTACGAGCAGTACTTC. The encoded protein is CASSPVWGSGYEQYF.

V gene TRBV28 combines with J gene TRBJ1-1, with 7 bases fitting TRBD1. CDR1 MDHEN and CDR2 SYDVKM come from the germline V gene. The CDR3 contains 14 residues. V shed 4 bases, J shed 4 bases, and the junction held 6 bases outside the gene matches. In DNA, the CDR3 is TGTGCCAGCAGTTGGGCGACAGGGTTCACTGAAGCTTTCTTT. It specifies CASSWATGFTEAFF.

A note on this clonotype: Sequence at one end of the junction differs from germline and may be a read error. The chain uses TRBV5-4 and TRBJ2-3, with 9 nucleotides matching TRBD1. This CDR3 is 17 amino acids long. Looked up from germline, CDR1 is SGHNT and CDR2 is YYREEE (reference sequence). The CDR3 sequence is CACSLGLGTGGGDTQYF. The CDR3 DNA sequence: TGTGCCTGCAGCTTGGGGTTAGGAACAGGGGGCGGCGATACGCAGTATTTT.

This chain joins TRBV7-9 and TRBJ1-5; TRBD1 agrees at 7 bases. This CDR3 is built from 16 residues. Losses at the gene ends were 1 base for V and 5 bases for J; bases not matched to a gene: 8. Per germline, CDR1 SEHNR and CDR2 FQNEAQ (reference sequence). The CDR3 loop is CASSLDNRGPYQPQHF. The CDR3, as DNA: TGTGCCAGCAGCTTAGATAACAGGGGCCCGTATCAGCCCCAGCATTTT.

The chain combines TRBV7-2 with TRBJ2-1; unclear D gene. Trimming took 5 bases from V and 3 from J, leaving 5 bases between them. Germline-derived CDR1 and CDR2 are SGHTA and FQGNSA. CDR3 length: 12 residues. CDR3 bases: TGTGCCAGCAGCCGAATCTACAATGAGCAGTTCTTC. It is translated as CASSRIYNEQFF.

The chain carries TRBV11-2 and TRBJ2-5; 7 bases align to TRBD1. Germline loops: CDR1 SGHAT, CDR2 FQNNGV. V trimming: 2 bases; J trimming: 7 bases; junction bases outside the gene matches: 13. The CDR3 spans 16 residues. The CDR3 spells CASSLQGQRLAATQYF. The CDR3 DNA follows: TGTGCCAGCAGCTTACAGGGACAGCGACTCGCCGCGACCCAGTACTTC.

The CDR3, as DNA: TGTGCCACCGAGGGGGCGGGAGGGCCGAGATACAATGAGCAGTTCTTC. Protein: CATEGAGGPRYNEQFF. The chain uses TRBV15 and TRBJ2-1; the match to TRBD2 covers 9 bases. The CDR3 is made up of 16 amino acids. From germline, CDR1 is LNHNV and CDR2 YYDKDF (reference sequence). With 8 bases clipped from V and 4 bases from J, the junction kept 12 bases outside the gene matches.

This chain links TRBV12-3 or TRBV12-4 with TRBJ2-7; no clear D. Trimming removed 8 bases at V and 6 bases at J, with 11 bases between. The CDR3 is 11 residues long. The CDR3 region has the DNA TGTGCCAGCGCGACCTGGAGCGAGCAGTACTTC. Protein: CASATWSEQYF.

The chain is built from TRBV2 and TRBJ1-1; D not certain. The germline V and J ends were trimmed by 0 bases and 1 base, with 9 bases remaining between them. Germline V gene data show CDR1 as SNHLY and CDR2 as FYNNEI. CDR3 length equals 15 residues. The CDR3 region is CASSEALSGNTEAFF. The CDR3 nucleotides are TGTGCCAGCAGTGAAGCGTTGTCAGGGAACACTGAAGCTTTCTTT.

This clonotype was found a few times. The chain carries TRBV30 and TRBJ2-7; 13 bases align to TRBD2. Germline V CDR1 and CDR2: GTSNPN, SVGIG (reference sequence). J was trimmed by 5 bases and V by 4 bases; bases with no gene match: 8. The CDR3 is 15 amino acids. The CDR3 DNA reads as TGTGCCTGGACCGGACTAGCGGGAGAGCCCCACGAGCAGTACTTC. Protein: CAWTGLAGEPHEQYF.

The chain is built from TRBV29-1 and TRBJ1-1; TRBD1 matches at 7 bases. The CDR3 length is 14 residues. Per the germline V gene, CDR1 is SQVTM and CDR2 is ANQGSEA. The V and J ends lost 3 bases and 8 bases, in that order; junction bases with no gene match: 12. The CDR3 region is CSVEPPGATGEAFF. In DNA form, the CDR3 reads TGCAGCGTTGAGCCCCCGGGAGCGACAGGGGAAGCTTTCTTT.

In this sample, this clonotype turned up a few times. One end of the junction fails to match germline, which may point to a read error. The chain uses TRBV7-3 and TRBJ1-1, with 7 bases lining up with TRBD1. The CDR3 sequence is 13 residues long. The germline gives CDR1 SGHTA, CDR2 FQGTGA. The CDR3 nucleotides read TGTGCCAGCAGCCCGACAGGGAAAACTGAAGCCTTCTTT. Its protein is CASSPTGKTEAFF.

This CDR3 reads CASSWGRQRITEAFF. In nucleotides, the CDR3 is TGTGCCAGCAGCTGGGGCCGACAGAGGATAACTGAAGCTTTCTTT. The V gene is TRBV7-9, the J gene TRBJ1-1, with D perhaps TRBD1 (5 bases). This CDR3 has 15 amino acids. The germline CDR1 and CDR2 sequences are SEHNR and FQNEAQ (reference sequence). V was cut by 4 bases and J by 5 bases, with 17 bases left in between.